Each of the 20 T cell receptor beta chains below was sequenced from the same sample in a study of cytomegalovirus exposure and HLA in healthy donors. Amplification used 60 Vbeta primers and 13 Jbeta primers. TCRdb's table, derived via immunoSEQ multiplex PCR, lists solely in-frame clones and lacks some. Among about 120,000 clones listed, around three quarters were seen once. Sample: PBMCs. These receptors all come from a female donor in good health and CMV-seronegative.

This clone has just a few counts. V gene TRBV9 combines with J gene TRBJ1-5; D perhaps matches TRBD1 (6 bases). CDR3 length: 14 amino acids. The V end lost 4 bases, the J end lost 4 bases, and 12 bases lay between the germline ends. Germline CDR1 and CDR2: SGDLS and YYNGEE. The CDR3 DNA is TGTGCCAGCAGCTACCTAGACAGGAATCAGCCCCAGCATTTT. Amino acids: CASSYLDRNQPQHF.

J is TRBJ2-5 and V is TRBV9; TRBD2 aligns across 7 bases. This CDR3 contains 15 residues. J lost 5 bases, V lost 0 bases, and 7 bases had no gene match. Germline V gene data show CDR1 as SGDLS and CDR2 as YYNGEE. This CDR3 reads CASSVAPTSRETQYF. Here the CDR3 DNA reads TGTGCCAGCAGCGTAGCACCGACTAGCCGGGAGACCCAGTACTTC.

The chain has TRBV7-7 and TRBJ2-5; 7 nucleotides align to TRBD2. The CDR3 sequence is 15 residues long. In germline, CDR1 is SSHAT, CDR2 FNYEAQ (reference sequence). V lost 5 bases, J lost 2 bases, and 8 bases stayed unmatched. The CDR3 coding sequence is TGTGCCAGCAGCCGCACACGGGGGGTTCAAGAGACCCAGTACTTC. Translated: CASSRTRGVQETQYF.

In its sample, this clone was seen many times. The V gene is TRBV6-1, the J gene TRBJ1-6; 9 bases fit TRBD1. The germline CDR1 and CDR2 sequences are MNHNS and SASEGT. The CDR3 consists of 16 residues. With 3 bases clipped from V and 5 bases from J, the junction kept 5 bases outside the gene matches. CDR3 sequence: CASSDPRTGDNSPLHF. In nucleotides, the CDR3 is TGTGCCAGCAGTGATCCCCGGACAGGGGATAATTCACCCCTCCACTTT.

This clone was detected only once. The V and J genes are TRBV19 and TRBJ2-6, with 10 bases that match TRBD2. Germline V gene sequence: CDR1 LNHDA, CDR2 SQIVND (reference sequence). Trimming cost V 5 bases and J 0 bases; bases outside gene matches: 7. The CDR3 has 18 residues. CDR3 DNA sequence: TGTGCCAGTAGTCCCGGACTAGCGGCTAGCTCTGGGGCCAACGTCCTGACTTTC. It encodes CASSPGLAASSGANVLTF. The full variable domain, in which reference TRBV19 and TRBJ2-6 provide the parts outside the CDR3, is DGGITQSPKYLFRKEGQNVTLSCEQNLNHDAMYWYRQDPGQGLRLIYYSQIVNDFQKGDIAEGYSVSREKKESFPLTVTSAQKNPTAFYLCASSPGLAASSGANVLTFGAGSRLTVL.

The rearrangement links TRBV6-6 to TRBJ2-5, with D perhaps matching TRBD1 (6 bases). V lost 2 bases and J lost 1, with 11 bases in between. Germline CDR1 and CDR2: MNHNY and SVGAGI (reference sequence). This CDR3 has 15 amino acids. CDR3 bases: TGTGCCAGCAGTTACGGCCAGGGGAGCCAAGAGACCCAGTACTTC. Translating gives CASSYGQGSQETQYF.

CDR3 region: CASSFGTSYEQYF. CDR3 bases: TGTGCCAGCAGTTTCGGGACTAGCTACGAGCAGTACTTC. This sequence joins TRBV28 and TRBJ2-7, with 8 positions matching TRBD2. With 3 bases clipped from V and 3 bases from J, the junction kept 1 base outside the gene matches. The CDR3 spans 13 residues. Germline CDR1 MDHEN, CDR2 SYDVKM.

This chain joins TRBV6-1 and TRBJ1-5, with D perhaps TRBD1 (5 bases). V shed 6 bases and J shed 7 bases, with 16 bases lying between them. CDR1 is MNHNS, CDR2 SASEGT, per germline. CDR3 length: 14 amino acids. The CDR3 region has the DNA TGTGCCAGCAGAATTTACACGGGGGGACAGCCCCAGCATTTT. Protein: CASRIYTGGQPQHF.

V gene TRBV5-1 combines with J gene TRBJ2-5; D remains unclear. The germline V and J ends were trimmed by 2 bases and 4 bases, with 9 bases remaining between them. The CDR3 loop spans 13 amino acids. Looked up from germline, CDR1 is SGHRS and CDR2 is YFSETQ. DNA for the CDR3: TGCGCCAGCAGCTTCGGTTCAAGAGAGACCCAGTACTTC. This encodes CASSFGSRETQYF.

The chain couples TRBV28 to TRBJ2-7; TRBD2 is a possible D gene (6 bases). The germline V gene has CDR1 MDHEN and CDR2 SYDVKM. Trimming stripped 2 bases from V and 2 bases from J, with 10 bases between. CDR3 size: 14 residues. CDR3 coding DNA: TGTGCCAGCAGTTTAGTGGGGGGAACCTACGAGCAGTACTTC. It yields the protein CASSLVGGTYEQYF.

The chain carries TRBV7-3 and TRBJ2-3; D ambiguous. Trimming took off 0 bases at V and 6 bases at J, with 7 bases between the two ends. The CDR3 covers 13 residues. Germline CDR1 and CDR2: SGHTA and FQGTGA. This CDR3 reads CASSLTRVDTQYF. In nucleotides, the CDR3 is TGTGCCAGCAGCTTAACTAGAGTTGATACGCAGTATTTT.

The chain joins TRBV4-2 to TRBJ2-7, with a weak D call TRBD2 (6 bases). This CDR3 spans 16 amino acids. CDR1 is LGHNA, CDR2 YNFKEQ, per germline. Trimming took 0 bases from V and 0 from J, leaving 12 bases between them. The CDR3 protein is CASSQDLGGNSYEQYF. CDR3 nucleotides: TGTGCCAGCAGCCAAGATCTGGGGGGAAACTCCTACGAGCAGTACTTC.

The rearrangement uses TRBV7-9 and TRBJ2-7, with a tentative D call TRBD2 (6 bases). CDR3 length: 14 residues. Germline V gives CDR1 SEHNR, CDR2 FQNEAQ (reference sequence). The V end was cut by 5 bases, the J end by 0 bases, with 11 bases between. The CDR3 protein is CASSPKTSSYEQYF. The CDR3 coding sequence is TGTGCCAGCAGCCCAAAGACTAGCTCCTACGAGCAGTACTTC. Looking up the rest from reference TRBV7-9 and TRBJ2-7 gives the full variable domain: DTGVSQNPRHKITKRGQNVTFRCDPISEHNRLYWYRQTLGQGPEFLTYFQNEAQLEKSRLLSDRFSAERPKGSFSTLEIQRTEQGDSAMYLCASSPKTSSYEQYFGPGTRLTVT.

This chain connects TRBV4-1 to TRBJ1-1; TRBD1 matches 10 bases. The germline gives CDR1 MGHRA, CDR2 YSYEKL. Trimming removed 0 bases from V and 5 bases from J; junction bases left unmatched: 9. The CDR3 consists of 17 residues. Written as DNA, the CDR3 is TGCGCCAGCAGCCAAGACTTGCGGACAGGGGGAAGGACTGAAGCTTTCTTT. Translated: CASSQDLRTGGRTEAFF.

This clone has just one count. The V gene is TRBV7-2, the J gene TRBJ2-7, with TRBD2 identical over 10 bases. The germline gives CDR1 SGHTA, CDR2 FQGNSA. The CDR3 consists of 14 residues. Trimming removed 8 bases from V and 0 bases from J; junction bases left unmatched: 4. The CDR3 DNA reads TGTGCCAGCGGCAGACTAGCGGGCTCCTACGAGCAGTACTTC. Its translation: CASGRLAGSYEQYF.

Comments on this clone: At one boundary the junction diverges from the germline segment, which might be a read error. The V call is TRBV5-1, the J call TRBJ1-1, with D perhaps matching TRBD1 (5 bases). CDR3 length equals 14 residues. CDR1 and CDR2 (germline): SGHRS, YFSETQ. CDR3: CASSSAGTNTEAFF. The CDR3 DNA is TGTGCCAGCAGCAGTGCGGGGACGAACACTGAAGCTTTCTTT.

The chain joins TRBV18 to TRBJ2-1, with TRBD2 as a possible D gene (6 bases). With 2 bases removed from V and 6 bases from J, the gap between germline ends came to 14 bases. Germline V gene lookup returns CDR1 KGHSH and CDR2 LQKENI. The CDR3 is made up of 15 amino acids. CDR3 DNA sequence: TGTGCCAGCTCACCAGCGGGGACGCGCGGCAATGAGCAGTTCTTC. It encodes CASSPAGTRGNEQFF.

The V call is TRBV6-4, the J call TRBJ2-1; 12 bases map to TRBD2. The CDR3 spans 16 residues. Germline V CDR1 and CDR2: MRHNA, SNTAGT. V was pared by 5 bases and J by 5 bases, with 7 bases of the junction left unmatched. CDR3 sequence reads: CASSTTSGGFHNEQFF. The DNA of the CDR3 is TGTGCCAGCAGTACTACTAGCGGGGGGTTCCACAATGAGCAGTTCTTC.

The CDR3 protein is CASSPDRSSPLHF. The CDR3 region has the DNA TGTGCCAGCTCACCAGACAGATCTTCACCCCTCCACTTT. This chain connects TRBV18 to TRBJ1-6; D is possibly TRBD1 (5 bases). CDR1 is KGHSH and CDR2 is LQKENI in the germline V gene. This CDR3 has 13 amino acids. Trimming removed 2 bases from V and 9 bases from J, with 8 bases in between. The complete variable domain, with remaining parts taken from reference TRBV18 and TRBJ1-6, reads NAGVMQNPRHLVRRRGQEARLRCSPMKGHSHVYWYRQLPEEGLKFMVYLQKENIIDESGMPKERFSAEFPKEGPSILRIQQVVRGDSAAYFCASSPDRSSPLHFGNGTRLTVT.

The chain links TRBV5-4 to TRBJ2-1; possibly TRBD2 for D (5 bases). CDR1 and CDR2 (germline): SGHNT, YYREEE (reference sequence). Trimming stripped 4 bases from V and 1 base from J, with 6 bases between. The CDR3 has 13 amino acids. This CDR3 reads CASSGESYNEQFF. In DNA, the CDR3 is TGTGCCAGCAGCGGGGAGTCCTACAATGAGCAGTTCTTC.